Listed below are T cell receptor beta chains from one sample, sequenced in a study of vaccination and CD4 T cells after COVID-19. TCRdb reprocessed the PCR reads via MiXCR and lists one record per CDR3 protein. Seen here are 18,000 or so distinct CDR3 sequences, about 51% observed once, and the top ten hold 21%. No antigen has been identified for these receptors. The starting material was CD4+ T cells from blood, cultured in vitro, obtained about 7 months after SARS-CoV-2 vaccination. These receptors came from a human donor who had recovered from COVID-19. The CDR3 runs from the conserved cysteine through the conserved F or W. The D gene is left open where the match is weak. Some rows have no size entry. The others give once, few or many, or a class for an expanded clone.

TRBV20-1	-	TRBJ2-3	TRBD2	CSATNRREIGTDTQYF	TGCAGTGCTACGAATAGGCGGGAGATTGGCACAGATACGCAGTATTTT
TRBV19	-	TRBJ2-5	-	CASSLNPGPRIPEAQYF	TGTGCCAGTAGTCTCAACCCGGGCCCCCGAATCCCAGAGGCCCAGTACTTC
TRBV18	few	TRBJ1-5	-	CASSPRGESNQPQHF	TGTGCCAGCTCACCAAGAGGGGAGAGCAATCAGCCCCAGCATTTT
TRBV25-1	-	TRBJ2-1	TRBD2	CASSLAGDHNEQFF	TGTGCCAGCAGTTTAGCGGGGGACCATAATGAGCAGTTCTTC
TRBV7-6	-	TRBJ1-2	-	CASKAIGRQGGYTF	TGTGCCAGCAAAGCTATTGGGAGGCAGGGCGGCTACACCTTC
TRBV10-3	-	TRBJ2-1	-	CAISAAGRNNNEQFF	TGTGCCATCAGCGCGGCGGGACGAAACAACAATGAGCAGTTCTTC
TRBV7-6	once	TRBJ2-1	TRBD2	CASSLAASGDNEQFF	TGTGCCAGCAGCTTAGCGGCTAGCGGGGACAATGAGCAGTTCTTC
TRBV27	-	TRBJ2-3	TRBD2	CASRGLAGGPVTQYF	TGTGCCAGCAGAGGACTAGCGGGGGGGCCAGTCACGCAGTATTTT
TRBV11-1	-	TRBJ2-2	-	CASSFSLAFGGGELFF	TGTGCCAGCAGCTTTAGCCTCGCGTTTGGCGGCGGGGAGCTGTTTTTT
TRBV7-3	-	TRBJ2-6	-	CASSLMSSGANVLTF	TGTGCCAGCAGCTTAATGTCTTCTGGGGCCAACGTCCTGACTTTC
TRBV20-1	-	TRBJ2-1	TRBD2	CSARGFGASGTREQFF	TGCAGTGCTAGAGGGTTTGGGGCTAGCGGGACGCGTGAGCAGTTCTTC
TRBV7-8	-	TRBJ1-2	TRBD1	CASSSQGRTNYGYTF	TGTGCCAGCAGCTCACAGGGGAGGACTAACTATGGCTACACCTTC
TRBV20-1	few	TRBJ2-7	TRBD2	CSAGTSGRGYEQYF	TGCAGTGCTGGGACTAGCGGGAGAGGTTACGAGCAGTACTTC
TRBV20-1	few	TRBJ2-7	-	CSARVAASYNEQYF	TGCAGTGCTAGAGTTGCTGCCAGTTACAACGAGCAGTACTTC
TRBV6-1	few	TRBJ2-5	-	CASSPGVGVTETQYF	TGTGCCAGCAGTCCGGGGGTTGGCGTGACGGAGACCCAGTACTTC
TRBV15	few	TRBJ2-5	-	CATSRDSLETQYF	TGTGCCACCAGCAGAGATAGTTTAGAGACCCAGTACTTC
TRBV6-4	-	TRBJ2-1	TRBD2	CASSVGPSGTYNEQFF	TGTGCCAGCAGTGTGGGTCCTAGCGGGACCTACAATGAGCAGTTCTTC
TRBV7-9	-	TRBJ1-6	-	CASSRLYNSPLHF	TGTGCCAGCAGCCGTCTCTATAATTCACCCCTCCACTTT
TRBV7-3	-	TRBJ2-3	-	CASSPYTRLNRDTQYF	TGTGCCAGCAGTCCTTACACTCGGCTAAACCGAGATACGCAGTATTTT
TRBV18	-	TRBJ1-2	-	CASSETGRYGYTF	TGTGCCAGCTCAGAAACAGGGAGATATGGCTACACCTTC
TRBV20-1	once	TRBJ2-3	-	CSAQSNRYSTDTQYF	TGCAGTGCTCAGTCAAATAGATATTCCACAGATACGCAGTATTTT
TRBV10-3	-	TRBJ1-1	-	CAISEQQGTTEAFF	TGTGCCATCAGTGAGCAACAGGGAACCACTGAAGCTTTCTTT
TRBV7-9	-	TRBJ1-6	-	CASSLVLSGSPLHF	TGTGCCAGCAGCTTAGTCCTTTCGGGTTCACCCCTCCACTTT
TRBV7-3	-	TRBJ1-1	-	CASSLRSQGDTEAFF	TGTGCCAGCAGCTTACGTTCACAGGGAGACACTGAAGCTTTCTTT
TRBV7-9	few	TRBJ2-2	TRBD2	CASSLAAGGPIGELFF	TGTGCCAGCAGCTTAGCGGCGGGGGGGCCAATCGGGGAGCTGTTTTTT
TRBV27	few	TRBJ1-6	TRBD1	CASSLSWTGDSPLHF	TGTGCCAGCAGTTTATCCTGGACAGGGGATTCACCCCTCCACTTT
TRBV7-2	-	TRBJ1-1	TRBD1	CASSLLTGGEAFF	TGTGCCAGCAGCCTATTGACAGGGGGTGAAGCTTTCTTT
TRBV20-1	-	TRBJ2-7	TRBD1	CSASRDRAYEQYF	TGCAGTGCTAGTCGTGACAGGGCCTACGAGCAGTACTTC
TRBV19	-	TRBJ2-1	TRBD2	CASTQLAGVPNEQFF	TGTGCCAGTACCCAACTAGCGGGAGTCCCCAATGAGCAGTTCTTC
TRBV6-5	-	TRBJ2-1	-	CASSYAGGYNEQFF	TGTGCCAGCAGTTACGCCGGGGGCTACAATGAGCAGTTCTTC
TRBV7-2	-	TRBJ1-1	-	CASSLVGGAGAEAFF	TGTGCCAGCAGCTTAGTCGGGGGCGCGGGGGCTGAAGCTTTCTTT
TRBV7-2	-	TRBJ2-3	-	CASSYKWGDTQYF	TGTGCCAGCAGCTATAAATGGGGAGATACGCAGTATTTT
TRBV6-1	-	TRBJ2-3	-	CASRRQAGSADTQYF	TGTGCCAGCAGGAGGCAGGCAGGGAGCGCAGATACGCAGTATTTT
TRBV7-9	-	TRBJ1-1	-	CASSTQGANTEAFF	TGTGCCAGCAGCACACAGGGTGCTAACACTGAAGCTTTCTTT
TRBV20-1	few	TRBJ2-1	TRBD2	CSARSGRDEQFF	TGCAGTGCACGGAGCGGGAGAGATGAGCAGTTCTTC
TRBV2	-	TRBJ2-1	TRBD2	CASSAVLAGELEQFF	TGTGCCAGCAGTGCTGTCCTAGCGGGAGAACTTGAGCAGTTCTTC
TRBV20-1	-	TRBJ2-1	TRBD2	CSAPKTSGNEQFF	TGCAGTGCCCCAAAGACTAGCGGCAATGAGCAGTTCTTC
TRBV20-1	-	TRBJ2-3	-	CSARGPVSGDTQYF	TGCAGTGCTAGAGGCCCCGTCTCGGGAGATACGCAGTATTTT
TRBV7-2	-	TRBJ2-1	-	CASSLDSRSYNEQFF	TGTGCCAGCAGCTTAGACAGTCGGTCCTACAATGAGCAGTTCTTC
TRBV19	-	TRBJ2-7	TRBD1	CASSIDRDRAMHEQYF	TGTGCCAGTAGTATAGACCGGGACAGGGCTATGCACGAGCAGTACTTC
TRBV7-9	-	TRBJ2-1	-	CASSFIPTRREKYNEQFF	TGTGCCAGCAGCTTCATCCCAACCCGCAGGGAAAAATACAATGAGCAGTTCTTC
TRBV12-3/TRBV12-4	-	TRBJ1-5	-	CASGGRQPQHF	TGTGCCAGCGGGGGAAGACAGCCCCAGCATTTT
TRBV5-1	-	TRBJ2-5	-	CASSLKLQGRETQYF	TGCGCCAGCAGCTTGAAATTGCAGGGCAGGGAGACCCAGTACTTC
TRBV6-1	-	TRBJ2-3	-	CASSLWITDTQYF	TGTGCCAGCAGTCTATGGATCACAGATACGCAGTATTTT
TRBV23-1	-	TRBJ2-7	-	CASSQSAEQYF	TGCGCCAGCAGTCAATCTGCGGAGCAGTACTTC
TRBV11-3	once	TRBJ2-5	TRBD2	CASSFRGVSQETQYF	TGTGCCAGCAGCTTCCGGGGGGTCAGCCAAGAGACCCAGTACTTC
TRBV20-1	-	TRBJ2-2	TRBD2	CSARDRVAGGAGELFF	TGCAGTGCTAGAGATCGGGTAGCGGGAGGGGCCGGGGAGCTGTTTTTT
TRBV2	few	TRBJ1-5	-	CASRGIRYSNQPQHF	TGTGCCAGCAGAGGGATCCGTTATAGCAATCAGCCCCAGCATTTT
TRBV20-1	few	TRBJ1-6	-	CSATDSYRNSPLHF	TGCAGTGCTACCGATTCCTACAGGAATTCACCCCTCCACTTT
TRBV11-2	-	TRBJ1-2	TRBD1	CASSGTGRGYTF	TGTGCCAGCAGCGGGACAGGGAGGGGCTACACCTTC
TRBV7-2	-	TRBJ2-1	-	CASSQLYNEQFF	TGTGCCAGCAGCCAACTCTACAATGAGCAGTTCTTC